Listed below are T cell receptor beta chains from one sample, sequenced in a study of blood T cell repertoires in COVID-19. Data came from immunoSEQ multiplex PCR; TCRdb stores just in-frame clones and leaves some out. The top ten hold approximately 10% of the sample, which has over 100,000 clones, roughly 85% seen once. The sample comprised peripheral blood. Receptors originate from a man older than 75 with acute or convalescent COVID-19. CDR3s include the opening cysteine and the closing phenylalanine or tryptophan.

j_gene | v_gene | CDR3aa
TRBJ2-1 | TRBV30 | CAWSVQLAGDYEQFF
TRBJ1-5 | TRBV18 | CASSPGQPNQPQHF
TRBJ2-7 | TRBV19 | CASSTQLAAYEQYF
TRBJ1-2 | TRBV24-1 | CATSDSGTGYGYTF
TRBJ2-7 | TRBV4-3 | CASSQGAGKYEQYF
TRBJ1-2 | TRBV7-9 | CASSSSRTNYGYTF
TRBJ1-2 | TRBV2 | CASSDFGTGVDYGYTF
TRBJ2-7 | TRBV4-2 | CASSQVPGTYEQYF
TRBJ1-1 | TRBV7-3 | CASSPGHLNTEAFF
TRBJ2-1 | TRBV9 | CASSRLAGGEFNEQFF
TRBJ1-4 | TRBV19 | CASRDGTPENEKLFF
TRBJ2-3 | TRBV12-3/TRBV12-4 | CASSLRFTDTQYF
TRBJ1-1 | TRBV7-3 | CASSLRTGLVF
TRBJ1-2 | TRBV19 | CASLSFSYGYTF
TRBJ2-6 | TRBV7-2 | CASSSGTGAGANVLTF
TRBJ2-2 | TRBV5-4 | CASSNRGGIPGELFF
TRBJ2-1 | TRBV29-1 | CSVEGREGLYNEQFF
TRBJ2-2 | TRBV12-5 | CASGLFQRGDPGELFF
TRBJ1-3 | TRBV19 | CASMVASSGNTIYF
TRBJ2-4 | TRBV15 | CATSRSGGFRDIQYF
TRBJ2-5 | TRBV7-9 | CASSLVSETQYF
TRBJ1-1 | TRBV19 | CASSISPAGKAFF
TRBJ2-7 | TRBV28 | CASSLSLSGLTYEQYF
TRBJ2-1 | TRBV3-1/TRBV3-2 | CASSARDRSSYNEQFF
TRBJ1-6 | TRBV5-5 | CASSPWMADPTPLHF
TRBJ1-1 | TRBV5-4 | CASSTPGGGAFF
TRBJ1-1 | TRBV7-2 | CASSPRQVTLNTEAFF
TRBJ1-4 | TRBV7-8 | CASSTLYATNEKLFF
TRBJ1-1 | TRBV7-9 | CASSLGGWSEAFF
TRBJ1-2 | TRBV19 | CASTYAPGTGGGGYTF
TRBJ2-7 | TRBV5-4 | CASSSPAQGTGNSEQYF